Following are 4 T cell receptor beta chains from one sample sequenced in a study of shared clonotypes between healthy human individuals. Using immunoSEQ multiplex PCR, the repertoire was profiled, and TCRdb retains in-frame clones only, with some absent. The sample consists of around 2.1 million clones, around 93% of them appearing once. Terminally differentiated effector memory CD45RA+ cells were excluded by CCR7 positive selection of CD45RO-negative cells. Sequencing was done on a sample of naive CD8+ T cells from PBMCs. Source of these receptors: a man younger than 35 in good health. Some clones in this sample may be carry-over from other donors' samples.

V gene TRBV6-5 combines with J gene TRBJ1-1, with 7 bases that match TRBD1. CDR1 is MNHEY and CDR2 is SVGAGI in the germline V gene. The CDR3 length is 16 residues. The J segment lost 1 base and the V segment lost 3 bases, leaving 8 bases of the junction unmatched. The CDR3 loop is CASSYYSGTANTEAFF. Here the CDR3 DNA reads TGTGCCAGCAGTTATTACTCCGGGACAGCGAACACTGAAGCTTTCTTT.

The J gene is TRBJ2-7, the V gene TRBV7-9; D unresolved. Germline CDR1 and CDR2: SEHNR and FQNEAQ (reference sequence). This CDR3 is built from 16 residues. V was trimmed by 1 base and J by 6 bases, leaving 19 bases between them. CDR3 coding DNA: TGTGCCAGCAGCTTAGACGGTCCCGAGGCGGCCCGCGAGCAGTACTTC. Translating gives CASSLDGPEAAREQYF.

The V gene is TRBV4-1, the J gene TRBJ2-7; TRBD1 aligns across 7 bases. Germline assignment: CDR1 MGHRA and CDR2 YSYEKL. This CDR3 comprises 17 residues. With V trimmed by 3 bases and J by 0 bases, 11 bases remained unmatched. The CDR3 DNA reads TGCGCCAGCAGCCATGCCGGTACAGGGGCAAGCTCCTACGAGCAGTACTTC. The encoded protein is CASSHAGTGASSYEQYF.

Comment on this clone: Germline is not matched at one junction end, which may reflect a read error. This rearrangement joins TRBV11-3 to TRBJ2-1, with TRBD2 matching 9 bases. The CDR3 runs 19 residues. CDR1 is SGHNT and CDR2 is YENEEA in the germline V gene. In DNA form, the CDR3 reads TGTGCCAGCAGCCTAGAAGTAAGATCTAGCGGGGCCCCTTACAATGAGCAGTTCTTC. It codes for CASSLEVRSSGAPYNEQFF.